The 21 T cell receptor beta chains below all came from one sample that was sequenced in a study of cytomegalovirus exposure and HLA in healthy donors. PCR involved 60 Vbeta and 13 Jbeta primers. Assay used: immunoSEQ multiplex PCR; TCRdb lists only in-frame clones, some missing. The sample records roughly 130,000 clones, around 8.5% being singletons. The sequencing sample was made of PBMCs. Receptor source: a middle-aged man in good health and CMV-seronegative.

This clone turned up a few times. This chain uses TRBV7-9 with TRBJ2-5; TRBD1 aligns across 7 bases. The germline CDR1 and CDR2 sequences are SEHNR and FQNEAQ (reference sequence). With 5 bases clipped from V and 4 bases from J, the junction kept 4 bases outside the gene matches. The CDR3 is 13 amino acids. The CDR3 reads CASSPSGGETQYF. The CDR3 DNA reads as TGTGCCAGCAGCCCCTCAGGGGGAGAGACCCAGTACTTC. Drawing the rest from reference TRBV7-9 and TRBJ2-5, the complete variable domain is DTGVSQNPRHKITKRGQNVTFRCDPISEHNRLYWYRQTLGQGPEFLTYFQNEAQLEKSRLLSDRFSAERPKGSFSTLEIQRTEQGDSAMYLCASSPSGGETQYFGPGTRLLVL.

This clone came up a few times. The chain carries TRBV6-1 and TRBJ1-4, with D possibly being TRBD1 (5 bases). This CDR3 has 16 residues. Germline CDR1 is MNHNS and CDR2 is SASEGT. Trimming took 0 bases from V and 10 from J, leaving 18 bases between them. CDR3 protein: CASSEAATGSGGKLFF. CDR3 nucleotides: TGTGCCAGCAGTGAAGCGGCCACAGGATCGGGGGGAAAACTGTTTTTT.

This clone was recorded a few times. The chain links TRBV7-6 to TRBJ1-1; D not certain. Trimming stripped 0 bases from V and 5 bases from J, with 7 bases between. CDR3 length: 13 amino acids. Per germline, CDR1 SGHVS and CDR2 FNYEAQ. The CDR3 loop reads CASSLALGTEAFF. For the CDR3, the DNA is TGTGCCAGCAGCTTAGCGCTCGGTACTGAAGCTTTCTTT. Full variable domain (missing parts from reference TRBV7-6 and TRBJ1-1): GAGVSQSPRYKVTKRGQDVALRCDPISGHVSLYWYRQALGQGPEFLTYFNYEAQQDKSGLPNDRFSAERPEGSISTLTIQRTEQRDSAMYRCASSLALGTEAFFGQGTRLTVV.

This clone has a handful of counts. The J gene is TRBJ2-2, the V gene TRBV7-6; 11 nucleotides agree with TRBD1. CDR3 length: 16 residues. The V and J ends lost 3 bases and 7 bases, in that order; junction bases with no gene match: 7. In germline, CDR1 is SGHVS, CDR2 FNYEAQ. The CDR3 DNA reads TGTGCCAGCAGCTTCCGGACAGGGGGCGTTATCGGGGAGCTGTTTTTT. This sequence encodes CASSFRTGGVIGELFF.

J is TRBJ1-4 and V is TRBV4-2, with no clear D. The CDR3 consists of 18 residues. CDR1 and CDR2 from the germline V gene are LGHNA and YNFKEQ. The V end lost 0 bases, the J end lost 0 bases, and 14 bases lay between the germline ends. CDR3 DNA: TGTGCCAGCAGCCAAGATGGCGGGTTGGGCGCAACTAATGAAAAACTGTTTTTT. This translates into CASSQDGGLGATNEKLFF.

The chain has TRBV27 and TRBJ2-1, with 7 bases identical to TRBD1. The CDR3 is made up of 14 amino acids. From germline, CDR1 is MNHEY and CDR2 SMNVEV (reference sequence). The J segment lost 5 bases and the V segment lost 4 bases, leaving 5 bases of the junction unmatched. In DNA, the CDR3 is TGTGCCAGCAGTTCATACAGGGGACACAATGAGCAGTTCTTC. This translates into CASSSYRGHNEQFF.

This chain links TRBV28 with TRBJ1-1; TRBD1 matches 8 bases. Germline V gene lookup returns CDR1 MDHEN and CDR2 SYDVKM. The CDR3 extends over 18 amino acids. J lost 3 bases, V lost 6 bases, and 18 bases had no gene match. CDR3 in DNA: TGTGCCAGCAGCCCTTACAGGGGGAGTTTCCGTCGGGACACTGAAGCTTTCTTT. It encodes CASSPYRGSFRRDTEAFF. Full variable domain (missing parts from reference TRBV28 and TRBJ1-1): DVKVTQSSRYLVKRTGEKVFLECVQDMDHENMFWYRQDPGLGLRLIYFSYDVKMKEKGDIPEGYSVSREKKERFSLILESASTNQTSMYLCASSPYRGSFRRDTEAFFGQGTRLTVV.

The chain carries TRBV2 and TRBJ1-6; 8 bases align to TRBD1. There are 15 residues in the CDR3. The V gene's germline CDR1 is SNHLY and CDR2 FYNNEI. V shed 8 bases, J shed 10 bases, and the junction held 13 bases outside the gene matches. Written as DNA, the CDR3 is TGTGCCAGCCAACGGGATGGGACAGGTCACTCACCCCTCCACTTT. Translation gives CASQRDGTGHSPLHF.

This clone was counted a few times. The rearrangement links TRBV13 to TRBJ2-5, with unresolved D. The V end lost 2 bases, the J end lost 2 bases, and 3 bases lay between the germline ends. The CDR3 spans 12 residues. Germline V gene data show CDR1 as PRHDT and CDR2 as FYEKMQ (reference sequence). The CDR3 DNA reads TGTGCCAGCAGCTTATCACAAGAGACCCAGTACTTC. Encoded protein: CASSLSQETQYF.

This clone was counted between two and nine times. J is TRBJ2-5 and V is TRBV28, with D perhaps TRBD2 (5 bases). The CDR3 totals 14 residues. CDR1 and CDR2 (germline): MDHEN, SYDVKM. V gave up 6 bases and J gave up 7 bases, with 18 bases separating them. In DNA, the CDR3 is TGTGCCAGCAGCCTTCCTGGGCTAGCCCGGACCCAGTACTTC. Its translation is CASSLPGLARTQYF.

There are a few counts of this clone. The V gene is TRBV10-3, the J gene TRBJ2-5; 9 bases fit TRBD2. Losses at the gene ends were 4 bases for V and 1 base for J; bases not matched to a gene: 1. This CDR3 has 14 amino acids. Germline assignment: CDR1 ENHRY and CDR2 SYGVKD. CDR3 sequence (DNA): TGTGCCATCAGTGGAGCGGGGGGCCAAGAGACCCAGTACTTC. It translates to CAISGAGGQETQYF.

This clone has only a few counts. The gene calls are TRBV27 and TRBJ2-1; a possible D gene is TRBD2 (6 bases). Germline CDR1 is MNHEY and CDR2 is SMNVEV (reference sequence). Trimming left V 7 bases short and J 10 bases short, with 20 bases between. The CDR3 is 14 amino acids. The CDR3 bases are TGTGCCAGCAAAGAATCACGGGGGTCGGGGGAGCAGTTCTTC. The encoded protein is CASKESRGSGEQFF.

The chain couples TRBV4-3 to TRBJ1-4, with 8 bases fitting TRBD1. The germline CDR1 and CDR2 sequences are LGHNA and YSLEER. V lost 2 bases, J lost 7 bases, and 6 bases stayed unmatched. The CDR3 runs to 15 residues. CDR3 loop: CASSQLTGVTEKLFF. The CDR3 bases are TGCGCCAGCAGCCAACTGACAGGGGTTACTGAAAAACTGTTTTTT.

This clone appeared a few times. The rearrangement joins TRBV25-1 to TRBJ2-3; tentative D call: TRBD2 (6 bases). The V end was cut by 3 bases, the J end by 9 bases, with 10 bases between. Germline V CDR1 and CDR2: MGHDK, SYGVNS. The length of the CDR3 is 12 residues. Here the CDR3 DNA reads TGTGCCAGCAGTGACGGGGGAGGAACGCAGTATTTT. It codes for CASSDGGGTQYF.

The chain uses TRBV5-6 and TRBJ1-4, with D unclear. V was shortened by 2 bases and J by 8 bases, with 7 bases between the two germline ends. Germline V gene lookup returns CDR1 SGHDT and CDR2 YYEEEE. This CDR3 is built from 12 residues. DNA for the CDR3: TGTGCCAGCAGCTTAAGTGCGGAAAAACTGTTTTTT. Protein product: CASSLSAEKLFF.

This clone has more than one count but fewer than ten. J is TRBJ1-5 and V is TRBV7-7; the D is unclear. CDR3 length: 16 residues. CDR1 and CDR2 from the germline V gene are SSHAT and FNYEAQ (reference sequence). V gave up 1 base and J gave up 4 bases, with 14 bases separating them. CDR3 sequence reads: CASSLVVLGGNQPQHF. The DNA for the CDR3 is TGTGCCAGCAGCTTAGTTGTATTAGGCGGAAATCAGCCCCAGCATTTT.

This clone turned up a few times. The chain combines TRBV11-2 with TRBJ2-2; 7 nucleotides align to TRBD1. V shed 7 bases, J shed 2 bases, and the junction held 7 bases outside the gene matches. The length of the CDR3 is 15 residues. Per germline, CDR1 SGHAT and CDR2 FQNNGV. This CDR3 reads CASTPTGTNTGELFF. The CDR3 DNA reads as TGTGCCAGCACCCCGACAGGGACCAACACCGGGGAGCTGTTTTTT.

This clone turned up a few times. The genes are TRBV18 and TRBJ1-1, with 8 bases that match TRBD1. The CDR3 is 15 amino acids. The germline CDR1 and CDR2 sequences are KGHSH and LQKENI. With V trimmed by 0 bases and J by 4 bases, 4 bases remained unmatched. For the CDR3, the DNA is TGTGCCAGCTCACCACCACAGGGGGTGGGCACTGAAGCTTTCTTT. Protein sequence: CASSPPQGVGTEAFF.

The rearrangement uses TRBV2 and TRBJ2-7; 7 bases match TRBD1. CDR1 is SNHLY and CDR2 is FYNNEI in the germline V gene. The V segment lost 4 bases and the J segment 5 bases; nucleotides outside the gene matches: 5. This CDR3 has 13 residues. Here the CDR3 reads CASSVTGDHEQYF. The CDR3 nucleotides are TGTGCCAGCAGTGTTACAGGGGATCACGAGCAGTACTTC.

This clone was counted a few times. This chain joins TRBV29-1 and TRBJ2-5; 7 bases line up with TRBD1. CDR1 and CDR2 from the germline V gene are SQVTM and ANQGSEA. The CDR3 is 14 amino acids. Trimming cost V 5 bases and J 5 bases; bases outside gene matches: 11. The CDR3 DNA follows: TGCAGCGTTAACAGAGAGGGGGCGGGTGAGACCCAGTACTTC. Translation: CSVNREGAGETQYF.

This clone appeared a few times. The chain joins TRBV30 to TRBJ2-2, with TRBD1 as a possible D gene (6 bases). The CDR3 consists of 17 residues. Trimming left V 0 bases short and J 3 bases short, with 17 bases between. Germline-derived CDR1 and CDR2 are GTSNPN and SVGIG (reference sequence). DNA for the CDR3: TGTGCCTGGAGTGTATTCTACGGCCAGGGGCACACCGGGGAGCTGTTTTTT. Amino acid sequence: CAWSVFYGQGHTGELFF. The entire variable domain, with the rest obtained from reference TRBV30 and TRBJ2-2, is as follows: SQTIHQWPATLVQPVGSPLSLECTVEGTSNPNLYWYRQAAGRGLQLLFYSVGIGQISSEVPQNLSASRPQDRQFILSSKKLLLSDSGFYLCAWSVFYGQGHTGELFFGEGSRLTVL.